This TCR beta chain was captured by sequencing in a study of cytomegalovirus exposure and HLA in healthy donors. CDR3 length: 15 residues. Germline CDR1 is SGHRS and CDR2 is YFSETQ. The V end was cut by 1 base, the J end by 3 bases, with 10 bases between. The PCR ran on 60 Vbeta and 13 Jbeta primers. Here immunoSEQ multiplex PCR was the method, and the copy in TCRdb shows in-frame clones only, minus some. The table has some 150,000 clones, approximately 78% seen once; the top ten hold 8.1%. This chain joins TRBV5-1 and TRBJ2-2; weak D call: TRBD1 (5 bases). Material: PBMCs. The receptor comes from a woman in her fifties or sixties in good health and CMV-seropositive. The CDR3 here is CASSLPRADTGELFF. DNA of the CDR3: TGCGCCAGCAGCTTGCCCAGGGCGGACACCGGGGAGCTGTTTTTT. Combining the CDR3 with reference TRBV5-1 and TRBJ2-2 gives the whole variable domain KAGVTQTPRYLIKTRGQQVTLSCSPISGHRSVSWYQQTPGQGLQFLFEYFSETQRNKGNFPGRFSGRQFSNSRSEMNVSTLELGDSALYLCASSLPRADTGELFFGEGSRLTVL.